This TCR beta chain was captured by sequencing in a study of HIV-infected children after antiretroviral therapy interruption. Across the study: Weeks 0, 48 and 150 were sampled under continuous treatment.

Unique molecular identifiers were included in an RNA-based 3' RACE TCR library. Each CDR3 protein is one row after TCRdb ran MiXCR on the 3' RACE reads. This sample has several thousand distinct CDR3 sequences, with 16% found just once. Treatment given: PENTA 11 planned treatment interruption arm or continuous ART arm. The CDR3 is made up of 14 amino acids. CDR1 and CDR2 from the germline V gene are SGHVS and FNYEAQ. Deletions cut 5 bases from V and 1 base from J, with 11 bases between. This clonotype was seen ten or more times. This chain uses TRBV7-6 with TRBJ1-1; maybe TRBD1 (5 bases). The source is a pool of human donors with HIV. The specimen was CD45RO+ CD8+ T cells from PBMCs, pooled from several time points, collected from a donor given antiretroviral therapy, either interrupted or continuous. Subset denoted: memory CD8+ CD45RO+ CD45RA- T cells. The CDR3 DNA reads as TGTGCCAGCAGCCTGGGACGGGGGAACACTGAAGCTTTCTTT. As protein: CASSLGRGNTEAFF.